This TCR beta chain was captured in a study of PD-1 blockade in classical Hodgkin lymphoma. Study results and caveats: The baseline diversity of complete responders showed similarity to that of newly diagnosed patients. Exclusion applied to patients who initiated nivolumab less than 1 year following ASCT. By C4D1, CD4+ diversity increased significantly, especially in complete responders.

This table comes from immunoSEQ multiplex PCR, and its TCRdb copy is limited to in-frame clones, with some not included. The sample has approximately 65,000 clones; over 85% are singletons. On this clone itself: Its antigen remains unidentified.

Germline CDR1 is MNHNS and CDR2 is SASEGT. The CDR3 runs 15 residues. Trimming removed 4 bases from V and 4 bases from J, with 13 bases in between. Time point indicated: cycle 4 day 1 (C4D1), after five to seven weeks of nivolumab. Each patient's relapse followed autologous stem cell transplantation, and brentuximab vedotin exposure varied. The sample was peripheral blood mononuclear cells (PBMCs), taken before the fourth cycle of nivolumab. This chain links TRBV6-1 with TRBJ1-4; a possible D gene is TRBD1 (6 bases). The receptor's source is a human donor with classical Hodgkin lymphoma. The CDR3 region has the DNA TGTGCCAGCAGTGTGGAGGGGGATTTTAATGAAAAACTGTTTTTT. This gives the protein CASSVEGDFNEKLFF.